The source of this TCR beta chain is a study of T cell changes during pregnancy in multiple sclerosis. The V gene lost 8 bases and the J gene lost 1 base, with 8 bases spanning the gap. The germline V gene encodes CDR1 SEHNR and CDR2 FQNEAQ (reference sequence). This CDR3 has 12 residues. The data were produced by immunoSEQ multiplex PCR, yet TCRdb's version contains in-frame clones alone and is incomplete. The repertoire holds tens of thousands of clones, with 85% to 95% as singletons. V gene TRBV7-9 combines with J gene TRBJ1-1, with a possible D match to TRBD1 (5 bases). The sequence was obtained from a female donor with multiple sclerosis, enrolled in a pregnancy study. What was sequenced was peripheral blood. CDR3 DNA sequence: TGTGCCAGCCAGGGCTGGAACACTGAAGCTTTCTTT. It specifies CASQGWNTEAFF.